This entry lists 3 T cell receptor beta chains sequenced from one sample in a study of beta chain features in type 1 diabetes. What was sequenced were expressed TCRB transcripts, since all of the isolated RNA had been reverse transcribed. Clones were sequenced by immunoSEQ multiplex PCR, and TCRdb holds only the in-frame ones, with some missing. The sample comprises approximately 140,000 clones, 40% to 55% of which are singletons, and 0.4% to 0.5% rests with the top ten. The sequencing input was Tregs from blood. These receptors all come from a man aged 18 to 29 in good health.

This clone was picked up a small number of times. The gene calls are TRBV5-4 and TRBJ2-3; D is uncertain. V was pared by 2 bases and J by 0 bases, with 10 bases between. CDR1 SGHNT and CDR2 YYREEE come from the germline V gene (reference sequence). This CDR3 spans 15 amino acids. The CDR3: CASSFEAVSTDTQYF. The DNA for the CDR3 is TGTGCCAGCAGCTTTGAGGCAGTGAGCACAGATACGCAGTATTTT.

This clone was found a few times. The chain's CDR3 is CASSPSNWDRVQETQYF. The CDR3 DNA reads as TGTGCCAGCAGCCCGTCGAATTGGGACAGGGTCCAAGAGACCCAGTACTTC. V usage is TRBV7-9 and J usage is TRBJ2-5, with 9 bases that match TRBD1. V dropped 5 bases and J dropped 1; count of bases not matched to a gene: 11. Per germline, CDR1 SEHNR and CDR2 FQNEAQ (reference sequence). This CDR3 has 17 amino acids.

The chain combines TRBV7-2 with TRBJ1-5, with D uncertain. Trimming removed 5 bases at V and 2 bases at J, with 7 bases between. Germline CDR1 and CDR2: SGHTA and FQGNSA. The CDR3 extends over 13 amino acids. CDR3 coding DNA: TGTGCCAGCAGCCCTTTCGGCAATCAGCCCCAGCATTTT. It translates to CASSPFGNQPQHF.